The source of this T cell receptor (beta chain) is a study of blood T cells in healthy people across ages. This CDR3 is 14 amino acids long. The germline V and J ends were trimmed by 1 base and 2 bases, with 9 bases remaining between them. Germline V gene sequence: CDR1 MDHEN, CDR2 SYDVKM. In its sample, this clonotype was seen many times. The authors ran a second PCR of roughly 6 to 12 cycles using a sample-barcoded 5' primer and a J-beta primer mix. Tagging of each cDNA molecule was performed by a template-switch adaptor with 12 random nucleotides. TCRdb itself ran the 5' RACE reads through MiXCR, one entry per CDR3 protein. This table holds hundreds of thousands of distinct CDR3 sequences, less than 25% found once. The sample also formed part of further work on T cells of mothers and their children. That source notes: Over 9.5 million reads per mother and some 2.9 million per child were obtained.

This clonotype was obtained from a boy under 18 in good health. The chain is built from TRBV28 and TRBJ2-7; no clear D gene. Material: blood. The DNA of the CDR3 is TGTGCCAGCAGTTTATACGGCGTAGCCTACGAGCAGTACTTC. Protein sequence: CASSLYGVAYEQYF.